This passage covers 5 T cell receptor beta chains from one sample sequenced in a study of cytomegalovirus exposure and HLA in healthy donors. The protocol was immunoSEQ multiplex PCR, while the TCRdb copy is restricted to in-frame clones and leaves out a portion. This sample has approximately 120,000 clones, with about 94% found just once. What was sequenced was PBMCs. The origin of the receptors is a woman in her late teens or twenties in good health and CMV-seronegative.

The chain carries TRBV7-9 and TRBJ2-7; TRBD2 agrees at 10 bases. The CDR3 is made up of 16 amino acids. Germline loops: CDR1 SEHNR, CDR2 FQNEAQ (reference sequence). V lost 4 bases and J lost 2; bases outside the gene matches: 8. As DNA, the CDR3 is TGTGCCAGCAGCTCATTGACTAGCGGGCAGACCTACGAGCAGTACTTC. Its translation is CASSSLTSGQTYEQYF.

The rearrangement joins TRBV27 to TRBJ1-1; TRBD1 agrees at 8 bases. V dropped 6 bases and J dropped 2; count of bases not matched to a gene: 11. Germline assignment: CDR1 MNHEY and CDR2 SMNVEV (reference sequence). The CDR3 sequence is 16 residues long. The CDR3 reads CASSAPGQGLNTEAFF. CDR3 DNA: TGTGCCAGCAGCGCCCCCGGACAGGGTCTAAACACTGAAGCTTTCTTT.

The genes are TRBV6-6 and TRBJ2-7, with 9 bases identical to TRBD2. V trimming: 2 bases; J trimming: 6 bases; junction bases outside the gene matches: 2. This CDR3 has 13 residues. Germline lookup yields CDR1 MNHNY and CDR2 SVGAGI (reference sequence). The CDR3 sequence is CASSYAGGGEQYF. The CDR3 DNA reads as TGTGCCAGCAGTTACGCGGGGGGGGGCGAGCAGTACTTC.

This clone came up a few times. This chain links TRBV5-1 with TRBJ1-2, with 11 bases lining up with TRBD1. CDR1 and CDR2 from the germline V gene are SGHRS and YFSETQ. This CDR3 spans 14 amino acids. The J segment lost 8 bases and the V segment lost 4 bases, leaving 7 bases of the junction unmatched. The CDR3 reads CASSMDRGLGGYTF. Here the CDR3 DNA reads TGCGCCAGCAGCATGGACAGGGGGCTCGGCGGCTACACCTTC.

This sequence joins TRBV9 and TRBJ2-1; TRBD2 agrees at 10 bases. CDR3 length: 15 amino acids. Germline lookup yields CDR1 SGDLS and CDR2 YYNGEE. Trimming removed 0 bases from V and 8 bases from J; junction bases left unmatched: 5. In DNA, the CDR3 is TGTGCCAGCAGCGTAGACAGGACTAGCGGCGATGAGCAGTTCTTC. Its protein product is CASSVDRTSGDEQFF.